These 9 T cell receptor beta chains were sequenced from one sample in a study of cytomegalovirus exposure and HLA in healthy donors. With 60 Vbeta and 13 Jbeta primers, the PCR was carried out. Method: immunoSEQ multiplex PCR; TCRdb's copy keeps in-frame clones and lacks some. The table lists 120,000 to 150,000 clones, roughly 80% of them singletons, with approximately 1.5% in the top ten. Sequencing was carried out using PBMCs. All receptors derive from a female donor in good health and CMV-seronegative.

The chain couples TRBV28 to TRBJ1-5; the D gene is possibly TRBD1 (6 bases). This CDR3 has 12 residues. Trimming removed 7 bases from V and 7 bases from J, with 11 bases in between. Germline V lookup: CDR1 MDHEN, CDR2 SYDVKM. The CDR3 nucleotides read TGTGCCAGCATTGGCGACAGGCAGCCCCAGCATTTT. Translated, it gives CASIGDRQPQHF.

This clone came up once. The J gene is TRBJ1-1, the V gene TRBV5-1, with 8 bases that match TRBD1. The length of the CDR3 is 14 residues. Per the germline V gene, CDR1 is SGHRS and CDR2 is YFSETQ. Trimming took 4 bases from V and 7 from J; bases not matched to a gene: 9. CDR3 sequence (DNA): TGCGCCAGCAGCAAAGGACAGGGCGCGAATGAAGCTTTCTTT. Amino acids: CASSKGQGANEAFF.

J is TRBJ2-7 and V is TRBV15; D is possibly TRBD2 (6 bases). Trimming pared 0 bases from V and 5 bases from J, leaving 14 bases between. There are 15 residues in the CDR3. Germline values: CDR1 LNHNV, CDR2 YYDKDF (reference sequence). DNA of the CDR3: TGTGCCACCAGCAGAGAGGGGGGAAAGAGCCACGAGCAGTACTTC. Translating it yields CATSREGGKSHEQYF. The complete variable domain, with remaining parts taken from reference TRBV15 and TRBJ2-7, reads DAMVIQNPRYQVTQFGKPVTLSCSQTLNHNVMYWYQQKSSQAPKLLFHYYDKDFNNEADTPDNFQSRRPNTSFCFLDIRSPGLGDTAMYLCATSREGGKSHEQYFGPGTRLTVT.

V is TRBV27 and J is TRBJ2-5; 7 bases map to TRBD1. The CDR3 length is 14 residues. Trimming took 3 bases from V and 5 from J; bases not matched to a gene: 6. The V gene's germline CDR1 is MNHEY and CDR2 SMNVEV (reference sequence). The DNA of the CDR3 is TGTGCCAGCAGTTTCAAACAGGGGTTGGAGACCCAGTACTTC. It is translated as CASSFKQGLETQYF.

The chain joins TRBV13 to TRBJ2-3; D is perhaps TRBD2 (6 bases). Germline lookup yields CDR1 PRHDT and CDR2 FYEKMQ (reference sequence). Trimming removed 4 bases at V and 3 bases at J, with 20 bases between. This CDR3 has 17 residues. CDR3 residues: CASSYGRGGRGTDTQYF. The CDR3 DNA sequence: TGTGCCAGCAGCTATGGCCGCGGAGGGCGTGGTACAGATACGCAGTATTTT.

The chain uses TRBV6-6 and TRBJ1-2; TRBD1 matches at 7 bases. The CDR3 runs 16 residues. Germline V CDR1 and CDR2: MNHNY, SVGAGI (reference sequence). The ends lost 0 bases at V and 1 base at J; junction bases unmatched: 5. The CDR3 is CASSYSRGTDNYGYTF. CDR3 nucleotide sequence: TGTGCCAGCAGTTACTCTAGGGGGACAGATAACTATGGCTACACCTTC.

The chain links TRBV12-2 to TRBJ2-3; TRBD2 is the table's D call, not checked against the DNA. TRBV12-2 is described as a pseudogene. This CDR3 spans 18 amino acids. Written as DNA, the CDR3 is TGTGCAAGTCGCCAGATTCGGACTAGACGGGGTAGCACAGATACGCAGTATTTT. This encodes CASRQIRTRRGSTDTQYF.

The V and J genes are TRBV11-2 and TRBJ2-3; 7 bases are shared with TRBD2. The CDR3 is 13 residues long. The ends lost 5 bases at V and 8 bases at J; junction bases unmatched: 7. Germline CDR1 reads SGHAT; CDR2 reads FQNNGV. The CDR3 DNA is TGTGCCAGCAGCCCCGGGACTACCGGTACGCAGTATTTT. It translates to CASSPGTTGTQYF.

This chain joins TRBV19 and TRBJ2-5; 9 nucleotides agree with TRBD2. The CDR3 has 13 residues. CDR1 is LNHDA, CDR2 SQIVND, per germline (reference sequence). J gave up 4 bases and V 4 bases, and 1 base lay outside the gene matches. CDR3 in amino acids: CASSSSGRETQYF. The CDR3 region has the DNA TGTGCCAGTAGTAGTAGCGGGAGAGAGACCCAGTACTTC.